In this sample, the clone carrying this T cell receptor (beta chain) turned up once. Repertoires were generated with immunoSEQ multiplex PCR, while TCRdb's copy carries only in-frame clones and drops some. Of 6,000 to 7,000 clones listed, just under 70% were seen once; the top ten hold roughly a sixth. CDR1 is LGHNA and CDR2 is YSLEER in the germline V gene. The CDR3 consists of 14 residues. V was cut by 1 base and J by 7 bases, with 8 bases left in between. This sample is part of a study of OX40 agonist ivuxolimab in advanced cancers. The chain couples TRBV4-3 to TRBJ1-6, with D tentatively TRBD1 (6 bases). The clonotype comes from an adult with an advanced solid tumor such as melanoma, head and neck, liver or kidney cancer. The starting material was CD4+ or CD8+ T cells sorted from blood, obtained in a trial of the OX40 agonist ivuxolimab. The CDR3 sequence: CASSQGQENSPLHF. DNA for the CDR3: TGCGCCAGCAGCCAAGGACAGGAAAATTCACCCCTCCACTTT.